The 5 T cell receptor beta chains reported below all come from one sample, sequenced in a study of shared clonotypes between healthy human individuals. Profiling relied on immunoSEQ multiplex PCR, and the TCRdb table lists in-frame clones only, not all of them. The sample carries about 1.1 million clones, approximately 78% recorded once. Specimen: memory CD4+ T cells from PBMCs. Documented subset: CD45RA-negative fraction. These receptors were obtained from a young man in good health. Some clones in this sample may be carry-over from other donors' samples.

The chain links TRBV10-2 to TRBJ2-2; D not certain. Germline V gene lookup returns CDR1 WSHSY and CDR2 SAAADI. This CDR3 comprises 15 residues. V lost 10 bases, J lost 3 bases, and 18 bases lay in between. The DNA for the CDR3 is TGCGCCACCAAGAGTGGCCTAGAATACACCGGGGAGCTGTTTTTT. This sequence encodes CATKSGLEYTGELFF.

The V call is TRBV27, the J call TRBJ2-7, with D perhaps TRBD2 (6 bases). Trimming took 5 bases from V and 7 from J, leaving 21 bases between them. The germline gives CDR1 MNHEY, CDR2 SMNVEV (reference sequence). This CDR3 contains 15 residues. CDR3 amino acids: CASSPPGTGRGEQYF. The DNA of the CDR3 is TGTGCCAGCAGTCCTCCCGGGACGGGACGGGGGGAGCAGTACTTC.

The rearrangement links TRBV28 to TRBJ1-4; 9 positions match TRBD1. The CDR3 contains 15 residues. V lost 7 bases and J lost 10; bases outside the gene matches: 13. Germline V gives CDR1 MDHEN, CDR2 SYDVKM. The CDR3 sequence is CASTRGQGVRIKLFF. CDR3 DNA sequence: TGTGCCAGCACCCGGGGACAGGGCGTAAGGATAAAACTGTTTTTT.

The chain uses TRBV2 and TRBJ2-3; possibly TRBD2 for D (6 bases). The CDR3 has 12 residues. Germline V lookup: CDR1 SNHLY, CDR2 FYNNEI. Trimming stripped 10 bases from V and 6 bases from J, with 14 bases between. CDR3 protein: CAITLARDTQYF. In DNA form, the CDR3 reads TGTGCCATAACACTAGCTAGGGATACGCAGTATTTT.

The table lists this clone with many counts. DNA of the CDR3: TGTGCCACCTCACAGGGTCGCCTAGGGAATGAGCAGTTCTTC. It translates to CATSQGRLGNEQFF. This chain uses TRBV14 with TRBJ2-1; a weak D match, TRBD1 (6 bases). The germline CDR1 and CDR2 sequences are SGHDN and FVKESK. The V and J ends lost 10 bases and 7 bases respectively, with 20 bases between them. The CDR3 sequence is 14 residues long.